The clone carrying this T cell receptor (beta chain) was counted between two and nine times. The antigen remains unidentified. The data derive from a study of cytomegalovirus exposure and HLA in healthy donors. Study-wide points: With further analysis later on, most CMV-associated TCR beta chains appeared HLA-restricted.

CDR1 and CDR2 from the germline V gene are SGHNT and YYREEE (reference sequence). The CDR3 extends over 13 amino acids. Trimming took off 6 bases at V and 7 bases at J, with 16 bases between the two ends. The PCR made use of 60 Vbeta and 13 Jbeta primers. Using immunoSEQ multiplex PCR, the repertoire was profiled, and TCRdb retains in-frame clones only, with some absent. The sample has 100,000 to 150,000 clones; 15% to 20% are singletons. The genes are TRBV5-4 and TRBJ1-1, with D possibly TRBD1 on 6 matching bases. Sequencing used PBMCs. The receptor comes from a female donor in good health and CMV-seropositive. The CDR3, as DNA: TGTGCCAGCACCTCAAGGGGGTTTGGTGAAGCTTTCTTT. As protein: CASTSRGFGEAFF. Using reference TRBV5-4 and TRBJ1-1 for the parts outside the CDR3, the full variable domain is ETGVTQSPTHLIKTRGQQVTLRCSSQSGHNTVSWYQQALGQGPQFIFQYYREEENGRGNFPPRFSGLQFPNYSSELNVNALELDDSALYLCASTSRGFGEAFFGQGTRLTVV.